Listed below are T cell receptor beta chains from one sample, sequenced in a study of immune evolution from preneoplasia to lung adenocarcinoma. Sequenced by immunoSEQ multiplex PCR; TCRdb stores in-frame clones only, minus some. The sample has some 7,300 clones; approximately 80% are singletons. Sequenced material: FFPE adjacent normal lung tissue. All receptors come from a person aged 55-80 years with lung adenocarcinoma. Each CDR3 is given with its conserved first and last residue. D genes are given only for firm matches. The listing skips clone size in some rows; elsewhere it reads once, few, many or a size class.

j_call clone_size v_call d_call cdr3_aa cdr3_nt
TRBJ2-2 once TRBV7-6 TRBD1 CASSTGTGGGELFF TGTGCCAGCAGCACCGGGACAGGGGGAGGGGAGCTGTTTTTT
TRBJ2-7 NA TRBV6-1 TRBD1 CASRGTGTYEQYF TGTGCCAGCAGGGGGACAGGGACCTACGAGCAGTACTTC
TRBJ2-1 NA TRBV27 TRBD2 CASSSWTSGRHNEQFF TGTGCCAGCAGTTCCTGGACTAGCGGGAGGCATAATGAGCAGTTCTTC
TRBJ2-3 NA TRBV7-9 TRBD1 CARQGASDTQYF TGTGCCAGGCAGGGGGCATCAGATACGCAGTATTTT
TRBJ2-2 NA TRBV5-1 NA CASSLRTPNTGELFF TGCGCCAGCAGCTTACGGACACCGAACACCGGGGAGCTGTTTTTT
TRBJ2-3 NA TRBV9 TRBD2 CASSVGAGADTQYF TGTGCCAGCAGCGTAGGAGCGGGAGCAGATACGCAGTATTTT
TRBJ2-1 few TRBV25-1 TRBD2 CASSESTRELYEQFF TGTGCCAGCAGTGAATCTACGCGGGAGCTCTATGAGCAGTTCTTC
TRBJ2-2 few TRBV2 NA CASSERTANTGELFF TGTGCCAGCAGTGAAAGGACCGCGAACACCGGGGAGCTGTTTTTT
TRBJ1-4 NA TRBV5-4 NA CASSLGGVNEKLFF TGTGCCAGCAGCTTGGGTGGAGTCAATGAAAAACTGTTTTTT
TRBJ2-1 NA TRBV7-3 NA CASPYRRSSYNEQFF TGTGCCAGCCCATACCGGAGGAGCTCCTACAATGAGCAGTTCTTC
TRBJ1-2 NA TRBV29-1 TRBD1 CSVLPTSTGGYGYTF TGCAGCGTTCTCCCTACTTCGACAGGGGGCTATGGCTACACCTTC
TRBJ2-5 NA TRBV6-5 NA CASSYSKSQGSETQYF TGTGCCAGCAGTTACTCGAAGTCTCAGGGGTCAGAGACCCAGTACTTC
TRBJ1-4 NA TRBV5-4 NA CASSFGQNNEKLFF TGTGCCAGCAGCTTTGGACAGAATAATGAAAAACTGTTTTTT
TRBJ1-2 few TRBV30 NA CAWSVRPPGPNYGYTF TGTGCCTGGAGTGTACGGCCTCCGGGCCCCAACTATGGCTACACCTTC
TRBJ1-2 NA TRBV7-2 NA CATGWDRGYGYTF TGTGCCACAGGCTGGGATCGGGGCTATGGCTACACCTTC
TRBJ2-3 NA TRBV5-1 TRBD2 CASSLATSGSLDTQYF TGCGCCAGCAGCTTGGCGACTAGCGGGAGTCTAGATACGCAGTATTTT
TRBJ2-7 once TRBV29-1 NA CSVDWSYEQYF TGCAGCGTTGACTGGTCCTACGAGCAGTACTTC
TRBJ2-7 NA TRBV28 TRBD2 CASRVPGLGIYEQYF TGTGCCAGCAGAGTACCGGGACTAGGGATCTACGAGCAGTACTTC
TRBJ1-2 NA TRBV11-2 NA CASSLVDASGGYTF TGTGCCAGCAGCTTAGTGGACGCAAGCGGGGGCTACACCTTC
TRBJ1-4 NA TRBV5-1 TRBD1 CASSPGQGGEKLFF TGCGCCAGCAGCCCCGGACAGGGTGGTGAAAAACTGTTTTTT
TRBJ2-5 NA TRBV5-4 NA CASSPTAGIRETQYF TGTGCCAGCAGCCCGACGGCGGGGATCCGGGAGACCCAGTACTTC
TRBJ2-3 few TRBV13 NA CASSLASRDTQYF TGTGCCAGCAGCTTAGCTAGTAGGGATACGCAGTATTTT
TRBJ2-3 NA TRBV6-4 TRBD2 CASSVTSGSSTDTQYF TGTGCCAGCAGTGTCACTAGCGGCTCTAGCACAGATACGCAGTATTTT
TRBJ2-5 NA TRBV2 NA CASSETTGTQYF TGTGCCAGCAGTGAGACCACAGGGACCCAGTACTTC
TRBJ2-5 few TRBV5-1 TRBD2 CASMEQGGGQETQYF TGCGCCAGCATGGAGCAGGGCGGGGGGCAAGAGACCCAGTACTTC
TRBJ1-5 NA TRBV18 TRBD1 CASSQQGNGGNQPQHF TGTGCCAGCTCACAACAGGGGAACGGGGGCAATCAGCCCCAGCATTTT
TRBJ2-1 few TRBV14 TRBD1 CASSPQGVEQFF TGTGCCAGCAGCCCCCAGGGGGTTGAGCAGTTCTTC
TRBJ2-3 few TRBV9 NA CASSVAWGITDTQYF TGTGCCAGCAGCGTAGCCTGGGGGATCACAGATACGCAGTATTTT
TRBJ2-5 once TRBV27 NA CASSLSTSSQETQYF TGTGCCAGCAGTCTATCGACTAGTTCCCAAGAGACCCAGTACTTC